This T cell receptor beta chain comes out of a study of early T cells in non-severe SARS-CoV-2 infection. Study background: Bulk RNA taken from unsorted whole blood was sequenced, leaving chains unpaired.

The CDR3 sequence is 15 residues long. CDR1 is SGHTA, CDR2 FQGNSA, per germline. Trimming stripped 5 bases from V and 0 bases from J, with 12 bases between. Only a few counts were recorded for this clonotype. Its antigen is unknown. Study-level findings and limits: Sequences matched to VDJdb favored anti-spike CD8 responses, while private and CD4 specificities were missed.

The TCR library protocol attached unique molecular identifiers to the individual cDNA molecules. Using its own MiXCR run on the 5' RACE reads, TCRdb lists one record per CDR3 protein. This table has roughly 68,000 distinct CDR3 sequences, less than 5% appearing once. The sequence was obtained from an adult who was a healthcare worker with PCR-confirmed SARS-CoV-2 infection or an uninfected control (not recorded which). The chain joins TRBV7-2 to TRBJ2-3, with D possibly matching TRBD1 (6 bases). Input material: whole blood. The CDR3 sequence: CASSETGHSTDTQYF. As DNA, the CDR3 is TGTGCCAGCAGCGAAACAGGGCACAGCACAGATACGCAGTATTTT.